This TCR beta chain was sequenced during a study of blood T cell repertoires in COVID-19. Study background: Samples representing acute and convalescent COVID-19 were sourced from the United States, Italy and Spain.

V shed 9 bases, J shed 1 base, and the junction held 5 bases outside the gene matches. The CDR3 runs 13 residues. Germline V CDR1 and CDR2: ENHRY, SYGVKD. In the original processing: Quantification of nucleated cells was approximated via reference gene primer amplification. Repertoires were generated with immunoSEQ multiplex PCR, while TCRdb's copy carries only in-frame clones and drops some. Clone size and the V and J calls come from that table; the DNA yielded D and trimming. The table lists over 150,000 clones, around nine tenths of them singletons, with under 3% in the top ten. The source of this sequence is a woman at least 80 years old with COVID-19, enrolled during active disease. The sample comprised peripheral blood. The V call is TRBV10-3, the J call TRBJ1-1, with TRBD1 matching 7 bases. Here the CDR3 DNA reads TGTGCCATAGCAGGGGGAACGAACACTGAAGCTTTCTTT. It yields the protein CAIAGGTNTEAFF.